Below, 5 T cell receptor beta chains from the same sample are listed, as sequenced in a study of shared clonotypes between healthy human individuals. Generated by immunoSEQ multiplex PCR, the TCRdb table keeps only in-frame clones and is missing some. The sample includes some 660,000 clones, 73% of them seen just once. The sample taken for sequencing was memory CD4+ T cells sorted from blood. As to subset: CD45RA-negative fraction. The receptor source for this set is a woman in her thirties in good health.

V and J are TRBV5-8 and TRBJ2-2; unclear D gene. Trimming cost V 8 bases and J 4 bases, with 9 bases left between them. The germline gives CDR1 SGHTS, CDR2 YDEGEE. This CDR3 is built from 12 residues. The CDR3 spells CARSETTGELFF. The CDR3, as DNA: TGTGCCAGAAGCGAGACCACCGGGGAGCTGTTTTTT.

This CDR3 reads CASSYSGTESYEQYF. Written as DNA, the CDR3 is TGTGCCAGCAGTTACTCCGGGACGGAATCCTACGAGCAGTACTTC. This rearrangement joins TRBV6-5 to TRBJ2-7; D is possibly TRBD1 or TRBD2 (5 bases each). CDR3 size: 15 residues. CDR1 and CDR2 from the germline V gene are MNHEY and SVGAGI. Between the trimmed V and J ends, which lost 0 bases and 1 base, there was a span of 10 bases.

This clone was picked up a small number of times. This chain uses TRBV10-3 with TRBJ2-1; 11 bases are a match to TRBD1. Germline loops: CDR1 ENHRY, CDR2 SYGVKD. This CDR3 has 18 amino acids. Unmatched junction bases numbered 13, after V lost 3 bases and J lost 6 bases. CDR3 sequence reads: CAISEFRTGGSLSNEQFF. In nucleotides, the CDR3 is TGTGCCATCAGTGAATTCCGGACAGGGGGCAGCCTTAGCAATGAGCAGTTCTTC.

The CDR3 sequence is CASTRQATRFSTDTQYF. The CDR3 DNA follows: TGCGCCAGCACCCGACAGGCCACACGTTTTAGCACAGATACGCAGTATTTT. The rearrangement uses TRBV5-1 and TRBJ2-3; possible D gene TRBD1, 6 bases. The CDR3 loop spans 17 amino acids. In germline, CDR1 is SGHRS, CDR2 YFSETQ. V was trimmed by 6 bases and J by 0 bases, leaving 20 bases between them.

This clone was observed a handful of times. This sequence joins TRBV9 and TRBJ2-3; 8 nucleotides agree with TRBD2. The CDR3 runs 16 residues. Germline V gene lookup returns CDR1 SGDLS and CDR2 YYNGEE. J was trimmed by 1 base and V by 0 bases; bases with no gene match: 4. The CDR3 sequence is CASSVGGLVGTDTQYF. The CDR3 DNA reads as TGTGCCAGCAGCGTAGGGGGACTAGTCGGCACAGATACGCAGTATTTT. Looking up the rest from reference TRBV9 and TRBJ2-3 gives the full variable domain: DSGVTQTPKHLITATGQRVTLRCSPRSGDLSVYWYQQSLDQGLQFLIQYYNGEERAKGNILERFSAQQFPDLHSELNLSSLELGDSALYFCASSVGGLVGTDTQYFGPGTRLTVL.